The sequence of this T cell receptor (beta chain) was determined in a study of control samples from healthy donors and cancer patients. The CDR3 spans 15 residues. The V segment lost 3 bases and the J segment 4 bases; nucleotides outside the gene matches: 4. Germline assignment: CDR1 SGDLS and CDR2 YYNGEE. Repertoires were generated with immunoSEQ multiplex PCR, while TCRdb's copy carries only in-frame clones and drops some. In the table there are roughly 450,000 clones, 90% of which are singletons. The material sequenced was PBMCs. The clonotype comes from a middle-aged man with head and neck cancer. This sequence joins TRBV9 and TRBJ2-3, with 11 bases aligning to TRBD2. The CDR3 region has the DNA TGTGCCAGCAGCGGACTAGCGGGACTTTCAGATACGCAGTATTTT. Protein sequence: CASSGLAGLSDTQYF.